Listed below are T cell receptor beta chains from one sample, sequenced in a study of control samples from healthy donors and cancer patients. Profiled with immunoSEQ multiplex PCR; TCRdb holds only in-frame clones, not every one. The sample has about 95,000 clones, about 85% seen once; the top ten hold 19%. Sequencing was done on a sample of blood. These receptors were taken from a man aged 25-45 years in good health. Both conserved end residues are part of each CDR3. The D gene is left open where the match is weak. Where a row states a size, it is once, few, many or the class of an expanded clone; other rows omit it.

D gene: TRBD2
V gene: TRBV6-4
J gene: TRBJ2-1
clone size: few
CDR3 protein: CASRATSGVYNEQFF
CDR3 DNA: TGTGCCAGCAGAGCGACTAGCGGGGTATACAATGAGCAGTTCTTC

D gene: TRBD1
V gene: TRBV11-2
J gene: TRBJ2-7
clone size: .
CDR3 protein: CASSLVGTGAYEQYF
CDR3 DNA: TGTGCCAGCAGCTTAGTAGGGACAGGGGCCTACGAGCAGTACTTC

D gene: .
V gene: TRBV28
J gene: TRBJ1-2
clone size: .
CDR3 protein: CASMSSGYGYTF
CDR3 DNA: TGTGCCAGCATGTCGAGTGGCTATGGCTACACCTTC

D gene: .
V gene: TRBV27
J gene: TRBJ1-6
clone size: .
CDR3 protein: CASSLSRSPLHF
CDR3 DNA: TGTGCCAGCAGTTTATCGAGGTCACCCCTCCACTTT

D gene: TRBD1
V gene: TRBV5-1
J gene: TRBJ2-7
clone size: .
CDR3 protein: CASSWRDRGFEQYF
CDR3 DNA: TGCGCCAGCAGCTGGCGGGACAGGGGTTTCGAGCAGTACTTC

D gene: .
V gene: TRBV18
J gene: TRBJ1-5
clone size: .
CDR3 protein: CASSPGGGNQPQHF
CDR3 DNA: TGTGCCAGCTCACCTGGGGGGGGGAATCAGCCCCAGCATTTT

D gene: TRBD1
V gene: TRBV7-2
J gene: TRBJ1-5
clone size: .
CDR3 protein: CASSRDAGGTQPQHF
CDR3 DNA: TGTGCCAGCAGCAGAGATGCAGGGGGCACTCAGCCCCAGCATTTT

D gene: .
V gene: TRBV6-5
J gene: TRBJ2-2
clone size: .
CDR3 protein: CASSPGTNTGELFF
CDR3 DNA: TGTGCCAGCAGCCCCGGGACGAACACCGGGGAGCTGTTTTTT

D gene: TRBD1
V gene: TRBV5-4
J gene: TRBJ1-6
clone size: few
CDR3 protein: CASQSSTGAGSPLHF
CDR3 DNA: TGTGCCAGCCAAAGTTCTACAGGGGCAGGATCACCCCTCCACTTT

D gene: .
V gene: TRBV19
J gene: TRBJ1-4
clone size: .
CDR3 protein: CASSSGREKLFF
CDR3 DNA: TGTGCCAGTAGTTCAGGGCGTGAAAAACTGTTTTTT

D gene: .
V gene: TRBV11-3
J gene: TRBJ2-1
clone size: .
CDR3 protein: CASSDGGFEQFF
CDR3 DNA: TGTGCCAGCAGCGATGGGGGTTTTGAGCAGTTCTTC

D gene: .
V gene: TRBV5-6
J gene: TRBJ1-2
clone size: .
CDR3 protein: CASSSFTTGTTIYGYTF
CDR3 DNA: TGTGCCAGCAGCTCATTTACGACCGGGACAACAATCTATGGCTACACCTTC

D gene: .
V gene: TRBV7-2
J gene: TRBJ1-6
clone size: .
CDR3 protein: CASSPDGYNSPLHF
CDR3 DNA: TGTGCCAGCAGCCCGGATGGATATAATTCACCCCTCCACTTT

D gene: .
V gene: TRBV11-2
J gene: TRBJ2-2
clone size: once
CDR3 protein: CASSSGGHSANTGELFF
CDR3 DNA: TGTGCCAGCAGCTCTGGGGGACACTCCGCGAACACCGGGGAGCTGTTTTTT

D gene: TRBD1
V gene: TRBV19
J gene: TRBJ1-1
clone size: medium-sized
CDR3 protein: CASRRQGNTEAFF
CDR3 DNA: TGTGCCAGTAGGAGACAGGGGAACACTGAAGCTTTCTTT

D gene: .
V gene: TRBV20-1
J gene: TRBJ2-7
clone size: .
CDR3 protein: CSASMQGGAFSSYEQYF
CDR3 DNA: TGCAGTGCTAGTATGCAAGGTGGGGCCTTTAGCTCCTACGAGCAGTACTTC

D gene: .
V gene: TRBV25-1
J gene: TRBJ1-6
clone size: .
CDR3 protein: CASSGGIRSPLHF
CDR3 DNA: TGTGCCAGCAGTGGGGGGATACGCTCACCCCTCCACTTT

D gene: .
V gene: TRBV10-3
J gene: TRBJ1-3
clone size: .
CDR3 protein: CAISELVGNTIYF
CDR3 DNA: TGTGCCATCAGTGAGTTGGTGGGAAACACCATATATTTT

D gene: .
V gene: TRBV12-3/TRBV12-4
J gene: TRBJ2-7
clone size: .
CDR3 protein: CASRLDSHPQF
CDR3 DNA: TGTGCCAGCAGGCTGGACAGCCACCCTCAGTTC

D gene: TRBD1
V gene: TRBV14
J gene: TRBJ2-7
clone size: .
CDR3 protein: CASSLGTGGSYEQYF
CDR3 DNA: TGTGCCAGCAGCCTCGGGACAGGGGGCTCCTACGAGCAGTACTTC

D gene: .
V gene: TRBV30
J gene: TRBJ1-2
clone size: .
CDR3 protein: CAWSSRAEGYTF
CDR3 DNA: TGTGCATGGAGTTCACGGGCGGAGGGCTACACCTTC

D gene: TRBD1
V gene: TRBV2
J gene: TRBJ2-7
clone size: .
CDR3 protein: CASSPRGPTYEQYF
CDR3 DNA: TGTGCCAGCAGTCCCAGGGGGCCCACCTACGAGCAGTACTTC

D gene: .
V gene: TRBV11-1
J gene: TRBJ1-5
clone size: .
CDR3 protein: CASSLSGLPNQPQHF
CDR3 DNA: TGTGCCAGCAGCTTATCGGGACTTCCAAATCAGCCCCAGCATTTT

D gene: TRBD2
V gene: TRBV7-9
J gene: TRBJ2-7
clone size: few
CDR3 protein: CASSSPGLGSYEQYF
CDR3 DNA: TGTGCCAGCAGCTCACCGGGACTAGGTTCCTACGAGCAGTACTTC

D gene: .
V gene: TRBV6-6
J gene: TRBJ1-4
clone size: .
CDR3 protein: CASVSNEKLFF
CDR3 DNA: TGTGCCAGCGTTTCGAATGAAAAACTGTTTTTT

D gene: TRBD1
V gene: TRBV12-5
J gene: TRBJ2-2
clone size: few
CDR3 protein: CASGIRDRTTGELFF
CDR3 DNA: TGTGCTAGTGGGATCCGGGACAGAACTACCGGGGAGCTGTTTTTT

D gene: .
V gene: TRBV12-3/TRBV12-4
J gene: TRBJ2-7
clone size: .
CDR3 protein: CASSLNGAYEQYF
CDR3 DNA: TGTGCCAGCAGTTTAAACGGGGCCTACGAGCAGTACTTC

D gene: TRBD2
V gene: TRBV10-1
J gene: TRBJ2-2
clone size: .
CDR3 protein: CASGRVTSGDVGELFF
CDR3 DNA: TGCGCCAGCGGAAGAGTTACTAGCGGGGATGTCGGGGAGCTGTTTTTT

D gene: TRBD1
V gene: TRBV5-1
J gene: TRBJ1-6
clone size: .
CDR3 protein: CASSLGRDREHSPLHF
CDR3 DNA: TGCGCCAGCAGCTTGGGCCGGGACAGGGAGCATTCACCCCTCCACTTT

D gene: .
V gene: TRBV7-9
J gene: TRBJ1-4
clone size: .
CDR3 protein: CASSLVSETMATNEKLFF
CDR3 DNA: TGTGCCAGCAGCTTAGTTAGCGAGACAATGGCAACTAATGAAAAACTGTTTTTT

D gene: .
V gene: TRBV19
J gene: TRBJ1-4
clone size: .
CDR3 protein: CASNEGPEVGEKLFF
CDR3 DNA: TGTGCCAGTAACGAGGGACCTGAAGTGGGTGAAAAACTGTTTTTT

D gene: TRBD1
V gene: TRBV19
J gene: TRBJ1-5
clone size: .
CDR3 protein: CATHRDSHQPQHF
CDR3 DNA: TGTGCCACTCACCGGGACAGCCATCAGCCCCAGCATTTT